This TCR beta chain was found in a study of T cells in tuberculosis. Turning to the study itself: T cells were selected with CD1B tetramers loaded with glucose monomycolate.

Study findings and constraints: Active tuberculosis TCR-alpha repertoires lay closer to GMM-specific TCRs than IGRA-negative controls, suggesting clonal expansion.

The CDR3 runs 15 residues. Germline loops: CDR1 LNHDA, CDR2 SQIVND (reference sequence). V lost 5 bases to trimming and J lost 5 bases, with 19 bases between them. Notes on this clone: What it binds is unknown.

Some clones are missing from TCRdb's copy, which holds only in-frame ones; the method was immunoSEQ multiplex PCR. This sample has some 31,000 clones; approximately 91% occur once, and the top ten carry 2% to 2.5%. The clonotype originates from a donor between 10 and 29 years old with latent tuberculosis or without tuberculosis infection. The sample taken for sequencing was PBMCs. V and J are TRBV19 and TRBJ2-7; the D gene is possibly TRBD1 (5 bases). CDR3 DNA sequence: TGTGCCAGTAGTCCTGACAGAACTATAGGCGACGAGCAGTACTTC. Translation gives CASSPDRTIGDEQYF.